The clone carrying this T cell receptor beta chain has just a few counts. Its antigen is not known. This may come from a read error, since a much larger clone is one base off. The CDR3 length is 15 residues. V gave up 5 bases and J gave up 5 bases; unmatched junction bases: 2. These data belong to a study of T cells in Graves' hyperthyroidism and ophthalmopathy. The PBMCs were sourced from fresh peripheral blood (about 9.7 ml). It was RNA transcripts that yielded the amplified TCR beta CDR3 regions. During a first-round RT-PCR of the TCR CDR3, the HTBI primer set was used. TCRdb re-called the multiplex PCR reads through MiXCR, storing one row per CDR3 protein. The sample consists of about 300,000 distinct CDR3 sequences, roughly 15% of them appearing once. Study observations and caveats: The model identified upcoming ophthalmopathy a median 6.5 months ahead of onset. In blood, most of the thyroid clonotypes expanded above 0.001 were also present.

The chain recombines TRBV12-3 or TRBV12-4 with TRBJ2-2; 13 bases fit TRBD2. The sequenced material came from blood. The sequence derives from a woman in her 40s with Graves' hyperthyroidism. This CDR3 reads CASSPGLAGTGELFF. The DNA of the CDR3 is TGTGCCAGCAGTCCGGGACTAGCGGGAACCGGGGAGCTGTTTTTT.